The clone carrying this T cell receptor beta chain is a singleton in its sample. Antigen specificity is unknown. The investigators sampled blood at baseline, at cycle 4 day 1, and at cycle 7 day 1. This record comes from a study of OX40 agonist ivuxolimab in advanced cancers. At the level of the study: Dose-escalation patients' cancers were hepatocellular carcinoma, melanoma, renal cell or head and neck cancer. With a range of 23 to 79, age averaged approximately 60 years, and roughly 80% were male. General study results and limits: Among expanded peripheral T cells, antigen specificity went undetermined.

Only in-frame clones appear in the TCRdb table, and some are missing; sequencing was by immunoSEQ multiplex PCR. The sample holds about 45,000 clones, over 65% seen once. The starting material was CD4+ or CD8+ T cells sorted from blood, obtained in a trial of the OX40 agonist ivuxolimab. This TCR was recovered from an adult with an advanced solid tumor such as melanoma, head and neck, liver or kidney cancer.

This CDR3 is CASSQDEGSTDTQYF. DNA of the CDR3: TGCGCCAGCAGCCAAGACGAGGGGAGCACAGATACGCAGTATTTT. The chain is built from TRBV4-3 and TRBJ2-3; D is tentatively TRBD1 or TRBD2 (5 bases each). The CDR3 extends over 15 amino acids. Per germline, CDR1 LGHNA and CDR2 YSLEER. The ends were cut back, 0 bases at V and 0 bases at J, with 7 bases in the middle.